One and the same sample provided the 8 T cell receptor beta chains below, sequenced in a study of long-term antiretroviral therapy in people with HIV. Version v3.0 of the immunoSEQ assay was performed at survey level. TCRdb's table, derived via immunoSEQ multiplex PCR, lists solely in-frame clones and lacks some. This sample carries approximately 17,000 clones, approximately 80% of them seen once, and the ten largest clones take roughly a sixth. The source material was unsorted PBMCs, sampled 0.6 years after starting antiretroviral therapy. The receptors were sampled from a woman between 18 and 29 years old with HIV.

This clone was recorded once. V gene TRBV2 combines with J gene TRBJ2-1, with TRBD2 matching over 10 bases. V dropped 3 bases and J dropped 6; count of bases not matched to a gene: 5. The CDR3 sequence is 15 residues long. The germline gives CDR1 SNHLY, CDR2 FYNNEI. In nucleotides, the CDR3 is TGTGCCAGCAGTGAGGGGACTAGCGAACCCAATGAGCAGTTCTTC. It is translated as CASSEGTSEPNEQFF.

This chain links TRBV7-9 with TRBJ1-3; TRBD1 matches 10 bases. Looked up from germline, CDR1 is SEHNR and CDR2 is FQNEAQ (reference sequence). The V gene end was trimmed by 2 bases and the J gene end by 7 bases; junction bases not matched to a gene: 14. The CDR3 contains 18 residues. CDR3 nucleotides: TGTGCCAGCAGCTTAAGTTTACCGACAGGGGGCGCGAAGAACACCATATATTTT. Its protein is CASSLSLPTGGAKNTIYF. Variable domain in full (rest from reference TRBV7-9 and TRBJ1-3): DTGVSQNPRHKITKRGQNVTFRCDPISEHNRLYWYRQTLGQGPEFLTYFQNEAQLEKSRLLSDRFSAERPKGSFSTLEIQRTEQGDSAMYLCASSLSLPTGGAKNTIYFGEGSWLTVV.

The genes are TRBV6-1 and TRBJ2-5; D possibly matches TRBD1 or TRBD2 (5 bases each). The J call may be in error: the DNA end matches TRBJ2-7 better. The germline V gene has CDR1 MNHNS and CDR2 SASEGT. The CDR3 covers 13 residues. Here the CDR3 DNA reads TGTGCCAGCAGTGAAGCTGGGGACGGCGAGCAGTACTTC. Translating gives CASSEAGDGEQYF.

The chain carries TRBV19 and TRBJ2-7; the D is unclear. CDR1 and CDR2 from the germline V gene are LNHDA and SQIVND (reference sequence). The CDR3 covers 13 residues. Deletions cut 3 bases from V and 7 bases from J, with 13 bases between. The CDR3 reads CASSISHLLEQYF. CDR3 sequence (DNA): TGTGCCAGTAGTATTTCTCACCTCCTTGAGCAGTACTTC.

The rearrangement links TRBV28 to TRBJ2-7; the D is unclear. CDR1 and CDR2 from the germline V gene are MDHEN and SYDVKM. Trimming removed 7 bases at V and 0 bases at J, with 4 bases between. The CDR3 is 11 amino acids. The CDR3 DNA sequence: TGTGCCAGCATGAGCTCCTACGAGCAGTACTTC. Translation gives CASMSSYEQYF.

This clone has only a few counts. The rearrangement joins TRBV5-1 to TRBJ1-6, with 7 bases matching TRBD1. With V trimmed by 4 bases and J by 7 bases, 5 bases remained unmatched. The CDR3 is 14 amino acids. CDR1 and CDR2 (germline): SGHRS, YFSETQ. CDR3 DNA sequence: TGCGCCAGCAGCCGAACAGGGGCCAATTCACCCCTCCACTTT. Translated: CASSRTGANSPLHF.

This chain connects TRBV6-5 to TRBJ2-2, with 7 bases that match TRBD1. V trimming: 6 bases; J trimming: 3 bases; junction bases outside the gene matches: 7. Germline V lookup: CDR1 MNHEY, CDR2 SVGAGI. There are 15 residues in the CDR3. CDR3 sequence reads: CASSPQGRDTGELFF. In DNA, the CDR3 is TGTGCCAGCAGCCCACAGGGGCGCGACACCGGGGAGCTGTTTTTT.

The CDR3 DNA reads as TGCAGCGTTGAAAGTCTAGCCTATGAGCAGTTCTTC. It yields the protein CSVESLAYEQFF. V gene TRBV29-1 combines with J gene TRBJ2-1; D might be TRBD2 (5 bases). CDR1 is SQVTM and CDR2 is ANQGSEA in the germline V gene. The V and J ends lost 2 bases and 8 bases respectively, with 10 bases between them. The CDR3 consists of 12 residues.